The 22 T cell receptor beta chains given below trace back to one sample, sequenced in a study of vaccination and CD4 T cells after COVID-19. The assay that was used to sequence DNA from cultured CD4+ T cells was the Oncomine TCR Beta short-read assay. Genomic DNA was isolated from CD4+ T cells that had been cultured. TCRdb recomputed calls from the PCR reads with MiXCR, one row per CDR3 protein. The sample contains some 10,000 distinct CDR3 sequences, about 40% of which appear only once. No antigen is known for these receptors. Treatment in this sample: roughly 11-day PBMC culture with coronavirus spike peptide pools or control peptides (ViraFEST assay). Researchers collected the unexposed donor's CD4+ T cells before the COVID-19 pandemic (2011-2018). The source material was CD4+ T cells from blood, cultured in vitro. These TCRs come from a human donor in good health.

The chain has TRBV6-2 or TRBV6-3 and TRBJ1-1, with a weak D call TRBD1 (5 bases). The germline V gene encodes CDR1 MNHEY and CDR2 SVGEGT. The CDR3 is made up of 14 amino acids. V was pared by 0 bases and J by 10 bases, with 15 bases between. CDR3 amino acids: CASSYSRWGDGAFF. The CDR3 DNA follows: TGTGCCAGCAGTTACTCCCGTTGGGGGGACGGAGCTTTCTTT.

The chain combines TRBV2 with TRBJ2-7; D is undetermined. This CDR3 spans 12 amino acids. The V gene lost 4 bases and the J gene lost 2 bases, with 6 bases spanning the gap. Germline V gene data show CDR1 as SNHLY and CDR2 as FYNNEI. CDR3 residues: CASSVRPYEQYF. The CDR3 nucleotides are TGTGCCAGCAGTGTCCGACCCTACGAGCAGTACTTC.

The V call is TRBV7-9, the J call TRBJ1-5, with D maybe TRBD1 (5 bases). The CDR3 contains 15 residues. Germline values: CDR1 SEHNR, CDR2 FQNEAQ (reference sequence). With 5 bases removed from V and 4 bases from J, the gap between germline ends came to 15 bases. Here the CDR3 reads CASSPGGDANQPQHF. The CDR3 bases are TGTGCCAGCAGCCCGGGGGGGGATGCTAATCAGCCCCAGCATTTT.

The table lists this clonotype with a count of one. J is TRBJ1-2 and V is TRBV6-1; 8 positions agree with TRBD1. The V segment lost 8 bases and the J segment 8 bases; nucleotides outside the gene matches: 7. Germline CDR1 reads MNHNS; CDR2 reads SASEGT. The CDR3 is made up of 12 amino acids. DNA of the CDR3: TGTGCCAGCGGACGAGACAGGGGAGGCTACACCTTC. Its protein product is CASGRDRGGYTF.

V usage is TRBV6-1 and J usage is TRBJ1-2; D not resolved. This CDR3 contains 13 residues. Germline lookup yields CDR1 MNHNS and CDR2 SASEGT. The V gene lost 2 bases and the J gene lost 7 bases, with 11 bases spanning the gap. This chain's CDR3 is CASSERAGVGYTF. The DNA of the CDR3 is TGTGCCAGCAGTGAACGGGCGGGAGTTGGCTACACCTTC.

The table lists this clonotype with a few counts. V gene TRBV19 combines with J gene TRBJ1-2; D may be TRBD1 (6 bases). Deletions cut 6 bases from V and 0 bases from J, with 14 bases between. Looked up from germline, CDR1 is LNHDA and CDR2 is SQIVND (reference sequence). This CDR3 comprises 15 residues. The CDR3 sequence: CASSPDRITNYGYTF. CDR3 nucleotide sequence: TGTGCCAGTAGCCCGGACAGAATAACTAACTATGGCTACACCTTC.

Comment on this clonotype: Its ends do not fully match the called genes, so a read error is possible. The rearrangement links TRBV20-1 to TRBJ2-5, with 10 bases fitting TRBD2. Germline CDR1 and CDR2: DFQATT and SNEGSKA (reference sequence). CDR3 length: 15 amino acids. In DNA, the CDR3 is TGCAGTGCTGGACCGCTAGCGGGAGTTCAAGAGGCCCAGTACTTC. It is translated as CSAGPLAGVQEAQYF.

The chain carries TRBV19 and TRBJ1-1; D call uncertain. The CDR3 covers 14 residues. With 6 bases removed from V and 1 base from J, the gap between germline ends came to 12 bases. Germline CDR1 reads LNHDA; CDR2 reads SQIVND (reference sequence). The CDR3 protein is CASRSWKPNTEAFF. DNA for the CDR3: TGTGCCAGTAGAAGTTGGAAGCCGAACACTGAAGCTTTCTTT.

This clonotype has a handful of counts. The rearrangement links TRBV2 to TRBJ2-5; 9 bases fit TRBD2. The V gene's germline CDR1 is SNHLY and CDR2 FYNNEI. The CDR3 is made up of 18 amino acids. V gave up 3 bases and J gave up 4 bases; unmatched junction bases: 15. The CDR3 reads CASSEGPLLAGIGETQYF. The CDR3 DNA sequence: TGTGCCAGCAGTGAGGGGCCACTCCTAGCGGGAATTGGAGAGACCCAGTACTTC.

This clonotype was seen a few times. The chain couples TRBV27 to TRBJ1-1; 7 nucleotides agree with TRBD1. The CDR3 covers 14 residues. The V gene's germline CDR1 is MNHEY and CDR2 SMNVEV (reference sequence). V shed 5 bases and J 4 bases; nucleotides not matched to a gene: 7. The CDR3 loop is CASSPWDSSTEAFF. For the CDR3, the DNA is TGTGCCAGCAGTCCCTGGGACAGTTCCACTGAAGCTTTCTTT.

The rearrangement uses TRBV9 and TRBJ2-7, with D maybe TRBD2 (6 bases). Looked up from germline, CDR1 is SGDLS and CDR2 is YYNGEE. This CDR3 spans 14 amino acids. V was clipped by 3 bases and J by 3 bases, with 13 bases between them. CDR3: CASSASGVGYEQYF. The CDR3 DNA is TGTGCCAGCAGCGCCTCGGGAGTCGGCTACGAGCAGTACTTC.

This clonotype appeared once. The rearrangement joins TRBV28 to TRBJ1-2; possible D gene TRBD1, 5 bases. From germline, CDR1 is MDHEN and CDR2 SYDVKM. The ends were cut back, 9 bases at V and 2 bases at J, with 16 bases in the middle. This CDR3 spans 14 amino acids. This CDR3 is CASQSGGRNYGYTF. DNA for the CDR3: TGTGCCAGTCAGTCGGGGGGACGCAACTATGGCTACACCTTC.

The chain uses TRBV7-2 and TRBJ2-5; D is possibly TRBD1 (5 bases). V lost 5 bases, J lost 7 bases, and 17 bases lay in between. This CDR3 region has 14 residues. CDR1 and CDR2 from the germline V gene are SGHTA and FQGNSA. CDR3 bases: TGTGCCAGCAGCACCGTAAGGGGCCAGGGGACCCAGTACTTC. This translates into CASSTVRGQGTQYF.

This clonotype appeared a few times. The chain couples TRBV29-1 to TRBJ1-1; perhaps TRBD1 as D (6 bases). Trimming left V 7 bases short and J 0 bases short, with 18 bases between. The germline V gene encodes CDR1 SQVTM and CDR2 ANQGSEA. This CDR3 is 15 amino acids long. The CDR3 spells CSADRRTAMNTEAFF. Written as DNA, the CDR3 is TGCAGCGCCGATCGTAGGACAGCTATGAACACTGAAGCTTTCTTT.

The CDR3 loop is CASKVTGPSSYEQYF. DNA for the CDR3: TGTGCCAGCAAGGTGACAGGGCCCTCTTCCTACGAGCAGTACTTC. The chain is built from TRBV12-3 or TRBV12-4 and TRBJ2-7; 7 bases fit TRBD1. V lost 7 bases to trimming and J lost 1 base; unmatched junction nucleotides: 10. The CDR3 has 15 residues.

This clonotype has just a few counts. The chain links TRBV28 to TRBJ2-3, with no clear D. The V end lost 3 bases, the J end lost 1 base, and 5 bases lay between the germline ends. CDR3 size: 13 residues. The germline V gene has CDR1 MDHEN and CDR2 SYDVKM. The CDR3 nucleotides are TGTGCCAGCAGTTTGTTAGGCACAGATACGCAGTATTTT. Translated, it gives CASSLLGTDTQYF.

This clonotype was seen more than once but under ten times. The J gene is TRBJ1-5, the V gene TRBV19, with a weak D call TRBD1 (6 bases). Trimming left V 5 bases short and J 7 bases short, with 15 bases between. From germline, CDR1 is LNHDA and CDR2 SQIVND (reference sequence). The CDR3 totals 14 residues. The CDR3, as DNA: TGTGCCAGTAGTTCGATGGGACACGGCCAGCCCCAGCATTTT. The encoded protein is CASSSMGHGQPQHF. Full variable domain (missing parts from reference TRBV19 and TRBJ1-5): DGGITQSPKYLFRKEGQNVTLSCEQNLNHDAMYWYRQDPGQGLRLIYYSQIVNDFQKGDIAEGYSVSREKKESFPLTVTSAQKNPTAFYLCASSSMGHGQPQHFGDGTRLSIL.

The chain is built from TRBV4-2 and TRBJ2-7; D tentatively reads TRBD1 or TRBD2 (6 bases each). This CDR3 region has 15 residues. V shed 0 bases and J shed 4 bases, with 13 bases lying between them. CDR1 is LGHNA, CDR2 YNFKEQ, per germline. The CDR3 nucleotides are TGTGCCAGCAGCCAAGATACGGGGGCGCAGTACGAGCAGTACTTC. Protein: CASSQDTGAQYEQYF.

The rearrangement uses TRBV29-1 and TRBJ1-2, with D perhaps TRBD1 (5 bases). V lost 4 bases and J lost 3, with 6 bases in between. CDR1 SQVTM and CDR2 ANQGSEA come from the germline V gene. CDR3 size: 11 residues. This CDR3 is CSVGGYYGYTF. CDR3 DNA sequence: TGCAGCGTTGGGGGCTACTATGGCTACACCTTC.

The chain combines TRBV19 with TRBJ1-5, with 9 bases that match TRBD1. With 3 bases clipped from V and 3 bases from J, the junction kept 3 bases outside the gene matches. The CDR3 contains 15 residues. CDR1 is LNHDA and CDR2 is SQIVND in the germline V gene (reference sequence). CDR3 bases: TGTGCCAGTAGTATTGACAGGGGGAACAATCAGCCCCAGCATTTT. Its translation is CASSIDRGNNQPQHF. Based on the CDR3 plus reference TRBV19 and TRBJ1-5, the full variable domain is DGGITQSPKYLFRKEGQNVTLSCEQNLNHDAMYWYRQDPGQGLRLIYYSQIVNDFQKGDIAEGYSVSREKKESFPLTVTSAQKNPTAFYLCASSIDRGNNQPQHFGDGTRLSIL.

In its sample, this clonotype was seen a few times. V usage is TRBV6-1 and J usage is TRBJ2-1, with D tentatively TRBD1 (6 bases). CDR1 and CDR2 (germline): MNHNS, SASEGT. V was clipped by 2 bases and J by 5 bases, with 7 bases between them. The CDR3 has 13 amino acids. CDR3 protein: CASSEQGNNEQFF. The CDR3 region has the DNA TGTGCCAGCAGTGAACAGGGGAACAATGAGCAGTTCTTC.

With respect to this clonotype: Given the absence of the conserved phenylalanine or tryptophan at the CDR3 end, a read error is likely. V gene TRBV7-2 combines with J gene TRBJ1-1; tentative D call: TRBD1 (6 bases). The germline V gene has CDR1 SGHTA and CDR2 FQGNSA. This CDR3 is built from 13 residues. The V gene lost 3 bases and the J gene lost 1 base, with 6 bases spanning the gap. CDR3: CASSLGQNTEAFL. CDR3 DNA sequence: TGTGCCAGCAGCTTGGGACAGAACACTGAAGCTTTCCTT.